The clone carrying this TCR beta chain is classed as medium-sized. The record originates from a study of technical replicates of blood from several donors. Method: immunoSEQ multiplex PCR; TCRdb's copy keeps in-frame clones and lacks some. Here the sample spans 45,000 to 60,000 clones, roughly 95% being singletons. V was clipped by 2 bases and J by 0 bases, with 5 bases between them. This CDR3 has 13 amino acids. The germline V gene has CDR1 SGHRS and CDR2 YFSETQ. This clonotype was sampled from a human donor in good health. The rearrangement joins TRBV5-1 to TRBJ1-1, with unresolved D. Input material: T cells isolated from PBMCs. The DNA for the CDR3 is TGCGCCAGCAGCTTTCAAATGAACACTGAAGCTTTCTTT. It encodes CASSFQMNTEAFF.